Presented here are 30 T cell receptor beta chains from one specimen sequenced in a study of Ad26.COV2.S vaccination and SARS-CoV-2 variants (dated by TCRdb to the early 2020s). The sample's treatment or condition label, in plain terms: 15 to 20 received Ad26.COV2.S at low or high dose, single or two shots; roughly 5 received placebo; per-sample allocation not given. For vaccine and placebo recipients, the sequenced repertoires came from samples collected on day 63 after the first injection. Receptor libraries were prepared by the immunoSEQ multiplex PCR assay. As stored in TCRdb, this immuneACCESS dataset retains in-frame rearrangements with V and J assigned. A fraction of the clones does not appear; measured against another copy, unresolved V genes explain less than half of the discrepancy, and the remainder lacks a known reason. Within this sample are over 350,000 clones, with 80% to 90% of them counted one time only. The ten largest make up more than 3% of the sample.

The sequences come from peripheral blood, collected in a trial of Ad26.COV2.S vaccine versus placebo. Every receptor here comes from a person between 18 and 60 years old who received the Ad26.COV2.S COVID-19 vaccine or a placebo.

The chain employs TRBV6-5 and TRBJ2-1; D perhaps matches TRBD2 (5 bases). Trimming stripped 6 bases from V and 10 bases from J, with 16 bases between. The CDR3 spans 13 residues. Germline V gene sequence: CDR1 MNHEY, CDR2 SVGAGI. The CDR3 DNA reads TGTGCCAGCAGCTACGATGATCGCGGGGAGCAGTTCTTC. It yields the protein CASSYDDRGEQFF.

V usage is TRBV5-1 and J usage is TRBJ1-1; D gene unclear. The CDR3 covers 14 residues. Per germline, CDR1 SGHRS and CDR2 YFSETQ. The V gene lost 5 bases and the J gene lost 1 base, with 12 bases spanning the gap. CDR3 DNA: TGCGCCAGCAGTTCCATCTGGGAGAACACTGAAGCTTTCTTT. Protein: CASSSIWENTEAFF.

The rearrangement joins TRBV6-5 to TRBJ1-1; D not resolved. CDR1 MNHEY and CDR2 SVGAGI come from the germline V gene. V lost 0 bases and J 3 bases, leaving 5 bases between the germline ends. This CDR3 has 13 amino acids. The CDR3 loop is CASSYSSYTEAFF. Written as DNA, the CDR3 is TGTGCCAGCAGTTACTCGTCTTACACTGAAGCTTTCTTT.

This chain uses TRBV5-4 with TRBJ1-2; 11 nucleotides align to TRBD1. Germline assignment: CDR1 SGHNT and CDR2 YYREEE (reference sequence). The CDR3 is 15 amino acids. V lost 4 bases and J lost 4; bases outside the gene matches: 6. In nucleotides, the CDR3 is TGTGCCAGCAGCGCAGGGACAGGGGGAGGCTATGGCTACACCTTC. It translates to CASSAGTGGGYGYTF.

The chain combines TRBV6-5 with TRBJ1-1; D not resolved. V gave up 2 bases and J gave up 5 bases, with 9 bases separating them. CDR1 MNHEY and CDR2 SVGAGI come from the germline V gene. The length of the CDR3 is 13 residues. The DNA of the CDR3 is TGTGCCAGCAGTTACGATGGGGTGACTGAAGCTTTCTTT. Encoded protein: CASSYDGVTEAFF.

V usage is TRBV7-9 and J usage is TRBJ2-1; TRBD1 aligns across 8 bases. V gave up 3 bases and J gave up 8 bases; unmatched junction bases: 3. The CDR3 spans 13 residues. Per the germline V gene, CDR1 is SEHNR and CDR2 is FQNEAQ (reference sequence). The CDR3 sequence: CASSFGQGYEQFF. The CDR3, as DNA: TGTGCCAGCAGCTTTGGACAGGGCTATGAGCAGTTCTTC.

The chain uses TRBV7-2 and TRBJ1-4; D is unclear. Per the germline V gene, CDR1 is SGHTA and CDR2 is FQGNSA. This CDR3 contains 15 residues. The ends were cut back, 0 bases at V and 2 bases at J, with 7 bases in the middle. This chain's CDR3 is CASSLAQGTNEKLFF. As DNA, the CDR3 is TGTGCCAGCAGCTTAGCGCAAGGGACTAATGAAAAACTGTTTTTT.

This clone showed up just once. The rearrangement uses TRBV19 and TRBJ2-5, with 9 bases identical to TRBD2. V shed 5 bases, J shed 2 bases, and the junction held 9 bases outside the gene matches. Germline CDR1 and CDR2: LNHDA and SQIVND (reference sequence). The CDR3 is 16 amino acids. Here the CDR3 reads CASSPRLAAEQETQYF. The CDR3 DNA follows: TGTGCCAGTAGTCCCCGACTAGCGGCGGAACAAGAGACCCAGTACTTC. Complete variable domain (other parts from reference TRBV19 and TRBJ2-5): DGGITQSPKYLFRKEGQNVTLSCEQNLNHDAMYWYRQDPGQGLRLIYYSQIVNDFQKGDIAEGYSVSREKKESFPLTVTSAQKNPTAFYLCASSPRLAAEQETQYFGPGTRLLVL.

This rearrangement joins TRBV15 to TRBJ1-2, with D possibly being TRBD1 (5 bases). The germline V and J ends were trimmed by 5 bases and 7 bases, with 17 bases remaining between them. Germline V CDR1 and CDR2: LNHNV, YYDKDF (reference sequence). The CDR3 length is 14 residues. The CDR3 DNA sequence: TGTGCCACCAGCTCCGGGGGAGCTCCCTCTGGCTACACCTTC. Its translation is CATSSGGAPSGYTF.

The rearrangement links TRBV10-3 to TRBJ1-4; D remains unclear. The CDR3 sequence is 13 residues long. From germline, CDR1 is ENHRY and CDR2 SYGVKD. The V gene lost 4 bases and the J gene lost 4 bases, with 7 bases spanning the gap. CDR3 amino acids: CAISGGYNEKLFF. The CDR3 DNA sequence: TGTGCCATCAGTGGGGGTTATAATGAAAAACTGTTTTTT.

This chain connects TRBV4-1 to TRBJ1-2; 7 nucleotides line up with TRBD1. CDR3 size: 16 residues. Trimming removed 5 bases from V and 3 bases from J; junction bases left unmatched: 12. Germline CDR1 and CDR2: MGHRA and YSYEKL. This CDR3 reads CASSKFPADRDYGYTF. The CDR3 nucleotides read TGCGCCAGCAGCAAGTTCCCAGCCGACAGGGACTATGGCTACACCTTC.

The V call is TRBV7-9, the J call TRBJ1-1, with D hard to call. The CDR3 spans 12 residues. In germline, CDR1 is SEHNR, CDR2 FQNEAQ (reference sequence). The V end was cut by 5 bases, the J end by 7 bases, with 11 bases between. CDR3 bases: TGTGCCAGCAGCCCTTCTCGTGTTGAAGCTTTCTTT. It codes for CASSPSRVEAFF. The variable domain in full, completed from reference TRBV7-9 and TRBJ1-1, reads DTGVSQNPRHKITKRGQNVTFRCDPISEHNRLYWYRQTLGQGPEFLTYFQNEAQLEKSRLLSDRFSAERPKGSFSTLEIQRTEQGDSAMYLCASSPSRVEAFFGQGTRLTVV.

V usage is TRBV3-1 (or the pseudogene TRBV3-2) and J usage is TRBJ2-2; 11 bases match TRBD2. V was pared by 2 bases and J by 4 bases, with 6 bases of the junction left unmatched. Per germline, CDR1 LGHDT and CDR2 YNNKEL (reference sequence). The CDR3 has 17 amino acids. The CDR3 protein is CASSQRASGGLTGELFF. CDR3 DNA sequence: TGTGCCAGCAGCCAAAGAGCTAGCGGGGGGCTCACCGGGGAGCTGTTTTTT.

V and J are TRBV19 and TRBJ2-6, with a possible D match to TRBD1 (6 bases). CDR3 length: 15 residues. Germline CDR1 LNHDA, CDR2 SQIVND (reference sequence). V was pared by 4 bases and J by 3 bases, with 10 bases between. The CDR3, as DNA: TGTGCCAGTAGTAGAGGGGGTTTTGGGGCCAACGTCCTGACTTTC. Its translation: CASSRGGFGANVLTF. The whole variable domain, filled in from reference TRBV19 and TRBJ2-6, reads DGGITQSPKYLFRKEGQNVTLSCEQNLNHDAMYWYRQDPGQGLRLIYYSQIVNDFQKGDIAEGYSVSREKKESFPLTVTSAQKNPTAFYLCASSRGGFGANVLTFGAGSRLTVL.

The V gene is TRBV29-1, the J gene TRBJ2-6; D is perhaps TRBD1 (5 bases). In germline, CDR1 is SQVTM, CDR2 ANQGSEA. V was shortened by 6 bases and J by 0 bases, with 9 bases between the two germline ends. The CDR3 is 14 amino acids. The CDR3 DNA sequence: TGCAGCGTCCCCCAGGGCTCTGGGGCCAACGTCCTGACTTTC. It is translated as CSVPQGSGANVLTF.

V gene TRBV27 combines with J gene TRBJ1-2; 9 bases match TRBD1. J gave up 5 bases and V 8 bases, and 12 bases lay outside the gene matches. The CDR3 consists of 15 residues. The germline gives CDR1 MNHEY, CDR2 SMNVEV (reference sequence). The DNA for the CDR3 is TGTGCCAGCGGAACCGCCGGGACAGGGAGGTATGGCTACACCTTC. Translating it yields CASGTAGTGRYGYTF.

This sequence joins TRBV4-2 and TRBJ2-6; D is unresolved. Per the germline V gene, CDR1 is LGHNA and CDR2 is YNFKEQ. This CDR3 region has 18 residues. V lost 1 base and J 5 bases, leaving 18 bases between the germline ends. CDR3 region: CASSQGSATTLWANVLTF. CDR3 nucleotide sequence: TGTGCCAGCAGCCAAGGATCTGCTACAACCCTGTGGGCCAACGTCCTGACTTTC.

A few counts support this clone. One end of the junction fails to match germline, which may point to a read error. The chain combines TRBV7-8 with TRBJ1-1; D possibly corresponds to TRBD1 (6 bases). The CDR3 sequence is 15 residues long. Looked up from germline, CDR1 is SGHVS and CDR2 is FQNEAQ. CDR3 residues: CASSLAGQLNTEAFF. Written as DNA, the CDR3 is TGTGCCAGCAGCCTAGCCGGACAGTTGAACACTGAAGCTTTCTTT.

V gene TRBV11-2 combines with J gene TRBJ2-7; the match to TRBD1 covers 7 bases. Germline V gene data show CDR1 as SGHAT and CDR2 as FQNNGV. The CDR3 is 15 amino acids. V shed 5 bases and J 3 bases; nucleotides not matched to a gene: 10. DNA of the CDR3: TGTGCCAGCAGCCACCCCCGGACAGGTGGCTACGAGCAGTACTTC. Its protein product is CASSHPRTGGYEQYF.

This rearrangement joins TRBV7-6 to TRBJ1-6, with 8 bases lining up with TRBD1. V lost 6 bases and J lost 3; bases outside the gene matches: 1. The CDR3 loop spans 14 amino acids. Germline V gene lookup returns CDR1 SGHVS and CDR2 FNYEAQ. In DNA, the CDR3 is TGTGCCAGCAGGGGACAGGACTATAATTCACCCCTCCACTTT. Its protein product is CASRGQDYNSPLHF.

The genes are TRBV23-1 and TRBJ1-5; D is perhaps TRBD1 (5 bases). TRBV23-1 is an open reading frame whose function is uncertain. The CDR3 covers 18 residues. Between the trimmed V and J ends, which lost 2 bases and 3 bases, there was a span of 20 bases. The CDR3 here is CASSQRGDQDRDNQPQHF. The CDR3 DNA follows: TGCGCCAGCAGTCAACGGGGGGACCAGGATAGAGACAATCAGCCCCAGCATTTT.

The rearrangement uses TRBV3-1 (or the pseudogene TRBV3-2) and TRBJ2-1, with 8 bases matching TRBD1. CDR1 is LGHDT and CDR2 is YNNKEL in the germline V gene (reference sequence). V shed 4 bases, J shed 5 bases, and the junction held 10 bases outside the gene matches. The length of the CDR3 is 16 residues. The CDR3 nucleotides are TGTGCCAGCAGCCCCTGGACAGGGCGTATTCACAATGAGCAGTTCTTC. It translates to CASSPWTGRIHNEQFF.

The chain is built from TRBV15 and TRBJ2-5; D is perhaps TRBD1 (5 bases). Germline V gene data show CDR1 as LNHNV and CDR2 as YYDKDF (reference sequence). This CDR3 contains 12 residues. The V end lost 3 bases, the J end lost 5 bases, and 7 bases lay between the germline ends. The CDR3 loop reads CATSRKGETQYF. The CDR3 coding sequence is TGTGCCACCAGCAGGAAGGGGGAGACCCAGTACTTC.

The V call is TRBV7-9, the J call TRBJ2-7, with TRBD1 identical over 7 bases. After removal of 1 base from V and 2 bases from J, the junction contained 2 bases not matched to a gene. This CDR3 has 14 residues. The germline gives CDR1 SEHNR, CDR2 FQNEAQ (reference sequence). The CDR3 loop is CASSLEGTAYEQYF. The DNA of the CDR3 is TGTGCCAGCAGCTTAGAGGGGACAGCCTACGAGCAGTACTTC.

This chain connects TRBV4-3 to TRBJ2-1; TRBD2 might be the D (7 bases). Per the germline V gene, CDR1 is LGHNA and CDR2 is YSLEER. V was pared by 0 bases and J by 5 bases, with 11 bases between. The CDR3 totals 15 residues. The CDR3 sequence: CASSQDGGRNNEQFF. The CDR3 DNA reads as TGCGCCAGCAGCCAAGACGGGGGGCGGAACAATGAGCAGTTCTTC.

The V call is TRBV5-1, the J call TRBJ1-1, with a possible D match to TRBD1 (6 bases). The CDR3 loop spans 14 amino acids. Germline CDR1 and CDR2: SGHRS and YFSETQ. V shed 6 bases and J shed 5 bases, with 17 bases lying between them. The CDR3 loop reads CASKNRAVGTEAFF. In DNA form, the CDR3 reads TGCGCCAGCAAAAACAGGGCGGTTGGAACTGAAGCTTTCTTT.

The chain couples TRBV24-1 to TRBJ2-1; D possibly corresponds to TRBD2 (7 bases). Germline V gene lookup returns CDR1 KGHDR and CDR2 SFDVKD. V lost 9 bases, J lost 8 bases, and 19 bases lay in between. CDR3 length: 14 amino acids. The CDR3 is CATVLGGGDDEQFF. The CDR3 DNA reads TGTGCCACCGTATTAGGGGGGGGCGATGATGAGCAGTTCTTC.

The V gene is TRBV18, the J gene TRBJ1-1, with a weak D call TRBD1 (5 bases). This CDR3 comprises 12 residues. Germline CDR1 is KGHSH and CDR2 is LQKENI. V gave up 2 bases and J gave up 8 bases, with 9 bases separating them. For the CDR3, the DNA is TGTGCCAGCTCACCAAGACAGTTAGAAGCTTTCTTT. Protein: CASSPRQLEAFF.

V gene TRBV12-3 or TRBV12-4 combines with J gene TRBJ2-2, with D uncertain. The CDR3 is 13 residues long. V shed 5 bases and J shed 5 bases, with 9 bases lying between them. CDR3 amino acids: CASSTLGTGELFF. The CDR3 nucleotides are TGTGCCAGCAGTACCCTCGGAACCGGGGAGCTGTTTTTT.

Remarks on this clone: Other DNA sequences in this specimen translate into the identical CDR3. This chain links TRBV12-3 or TRBV12-4 with TRBJ1-1; D remains unclear. V lost 2 bases and J lost 2, with 6 bases in between. CDR3 length: 13 residues. The CDR3 here is CASSLRGNTEAFF. The CDR3, as DNA: TGTGCCAGCAGTTTACGGGGAAACACTGAAGCTTTCTTT.